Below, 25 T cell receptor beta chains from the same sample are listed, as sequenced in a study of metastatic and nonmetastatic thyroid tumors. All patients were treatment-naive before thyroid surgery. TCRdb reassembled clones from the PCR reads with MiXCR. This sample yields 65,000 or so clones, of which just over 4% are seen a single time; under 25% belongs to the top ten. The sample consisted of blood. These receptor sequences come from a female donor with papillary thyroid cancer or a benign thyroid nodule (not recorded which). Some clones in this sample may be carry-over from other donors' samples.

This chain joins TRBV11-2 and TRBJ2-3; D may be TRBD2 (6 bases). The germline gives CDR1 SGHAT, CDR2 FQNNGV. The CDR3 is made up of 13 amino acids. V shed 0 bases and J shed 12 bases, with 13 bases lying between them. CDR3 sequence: CASSLETSCTQYF. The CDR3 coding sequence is TGTGCCAGCAGCTTAGAAACTAGCTGTACTCAGTATTTT.

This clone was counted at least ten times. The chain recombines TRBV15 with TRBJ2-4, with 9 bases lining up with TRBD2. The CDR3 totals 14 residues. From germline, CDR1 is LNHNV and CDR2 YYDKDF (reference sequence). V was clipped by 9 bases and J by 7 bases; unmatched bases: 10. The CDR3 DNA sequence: TGTGCCACGAACCAAGCGGGAGGTGGGAACATTCAGTACTTC. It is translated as CATNQAGGGNIQYF.

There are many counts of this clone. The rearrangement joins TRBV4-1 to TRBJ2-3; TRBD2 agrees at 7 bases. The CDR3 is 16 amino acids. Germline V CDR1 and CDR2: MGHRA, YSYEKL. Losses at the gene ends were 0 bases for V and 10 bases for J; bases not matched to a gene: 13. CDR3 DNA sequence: TGCGCCAGCAGCCAAGAGATTCCGGGAGGCCGGAGGGCGCAGTATTTT. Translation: CASSQEIPGGRRAQYF.

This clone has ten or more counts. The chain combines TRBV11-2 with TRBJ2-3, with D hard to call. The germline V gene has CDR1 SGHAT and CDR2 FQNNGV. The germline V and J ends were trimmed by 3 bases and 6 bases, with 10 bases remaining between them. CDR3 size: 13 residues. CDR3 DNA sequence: TGTGCCAGCAGCTTTTATTCTGTGGATACGCAGTATTTT. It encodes CASSFYSVDTQYF.

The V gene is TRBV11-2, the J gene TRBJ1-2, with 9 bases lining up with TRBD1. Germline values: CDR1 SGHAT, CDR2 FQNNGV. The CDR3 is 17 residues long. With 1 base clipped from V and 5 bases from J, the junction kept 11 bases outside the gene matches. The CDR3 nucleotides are TGTGCCAGCAGCTTAGTAGCGTCTACAGGGGGCGAGTATGGCTACACCTTC. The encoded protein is CASSLVASTGGEYGYTF.

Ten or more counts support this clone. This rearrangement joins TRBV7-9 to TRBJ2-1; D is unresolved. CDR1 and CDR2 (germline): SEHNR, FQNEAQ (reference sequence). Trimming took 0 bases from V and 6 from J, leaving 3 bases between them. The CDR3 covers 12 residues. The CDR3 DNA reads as TGTGCCAGCAGCTTAGCACTCAATGAGCAGTTCTTC. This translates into CASSLALNEQFF.

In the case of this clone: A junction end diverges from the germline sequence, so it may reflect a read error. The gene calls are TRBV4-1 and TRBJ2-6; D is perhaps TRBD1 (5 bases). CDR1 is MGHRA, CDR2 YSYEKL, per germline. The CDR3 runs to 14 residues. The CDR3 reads CASSQVSGANVLAF. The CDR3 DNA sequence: TGCGCCAGCAGCCAAGTCTCTGGGGCCAACGTCCTGGCTTTC.

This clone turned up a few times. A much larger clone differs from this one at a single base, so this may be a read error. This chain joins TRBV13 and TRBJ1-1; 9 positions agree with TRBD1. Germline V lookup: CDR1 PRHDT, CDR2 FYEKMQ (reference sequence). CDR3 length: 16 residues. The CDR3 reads CAGSVRDRAENTEAFF. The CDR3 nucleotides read TGTGCCGGCAGCGTCCGGGACAGGGCAGAGAACACTGAAGCTTTCTTT.

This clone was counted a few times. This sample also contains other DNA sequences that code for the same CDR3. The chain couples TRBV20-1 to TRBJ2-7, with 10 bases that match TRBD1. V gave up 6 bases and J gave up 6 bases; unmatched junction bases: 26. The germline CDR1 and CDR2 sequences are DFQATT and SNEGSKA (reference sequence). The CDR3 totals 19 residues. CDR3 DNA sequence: TGCAGTGCCGTGCAACGAGGGACAGGGGCCCCGGTATCTACGAGCGAGCAGTACTTC. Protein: CSAVQRGTGAPVSTSEQYF.

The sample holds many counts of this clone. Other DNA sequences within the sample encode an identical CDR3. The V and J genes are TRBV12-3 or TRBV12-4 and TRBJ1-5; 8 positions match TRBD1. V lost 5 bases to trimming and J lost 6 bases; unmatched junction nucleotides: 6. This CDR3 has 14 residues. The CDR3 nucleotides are TGTGCCAGCAGTCCAGGACAGGGTGTTCAGCCCCAGCATTTT. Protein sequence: CASSPGQGVQPQHF.

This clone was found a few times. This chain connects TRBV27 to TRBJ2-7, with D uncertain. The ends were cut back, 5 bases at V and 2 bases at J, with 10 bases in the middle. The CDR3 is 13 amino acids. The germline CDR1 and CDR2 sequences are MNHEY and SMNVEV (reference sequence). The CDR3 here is CASSNARAYEQYF. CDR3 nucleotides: TGTGCCAGCAGTAATGCTCGGGCCTACGAGCAGTACTTC.

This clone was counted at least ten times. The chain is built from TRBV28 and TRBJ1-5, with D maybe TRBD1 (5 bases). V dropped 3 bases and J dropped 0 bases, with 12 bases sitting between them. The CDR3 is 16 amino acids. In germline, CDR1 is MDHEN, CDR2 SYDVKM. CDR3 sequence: CASSFRGQYSNQPQHF. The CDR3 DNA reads TGTGCCAGCAGTTTTAGGGGCCAATATAGCAATCAGCCCCAGCATTTT.

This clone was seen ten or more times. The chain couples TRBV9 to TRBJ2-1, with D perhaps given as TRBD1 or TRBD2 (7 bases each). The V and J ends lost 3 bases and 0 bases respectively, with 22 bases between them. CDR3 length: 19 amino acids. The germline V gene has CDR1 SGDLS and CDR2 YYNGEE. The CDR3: CASSGGGGGGSYSYNEQFF. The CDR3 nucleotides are TGTGCCAGCAGCGGGGGGGGAGGAGGGGGCAGTTACTCCTACAATGAGCAGTTCTTC.

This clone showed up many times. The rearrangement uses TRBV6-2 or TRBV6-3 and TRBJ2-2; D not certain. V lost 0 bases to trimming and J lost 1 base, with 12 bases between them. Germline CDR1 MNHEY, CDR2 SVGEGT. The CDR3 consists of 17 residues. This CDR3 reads CASSYSKTEKNTGELFF. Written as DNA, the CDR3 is TGTGCCAGCAGTTACTCGAAGACGGAAAAGAACACCGGGGAGCTGTTTTTT.

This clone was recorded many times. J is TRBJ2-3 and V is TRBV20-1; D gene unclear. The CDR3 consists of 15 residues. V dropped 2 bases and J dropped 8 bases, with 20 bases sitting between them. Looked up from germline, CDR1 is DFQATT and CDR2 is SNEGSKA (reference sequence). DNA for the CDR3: TGCAGTGCTAGACCGCGCAGTTACTTTGGCCTTACGCAGTATTTT. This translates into CSARPRSYFGLTQYF.

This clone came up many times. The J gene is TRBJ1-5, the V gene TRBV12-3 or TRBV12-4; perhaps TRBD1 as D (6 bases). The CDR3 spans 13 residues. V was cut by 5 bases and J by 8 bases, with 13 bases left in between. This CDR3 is CASSRGTFEPQHF. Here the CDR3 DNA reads TGTGCCAGCAGTAGAGGGACATTTGAGCCCCAGCATTTT.

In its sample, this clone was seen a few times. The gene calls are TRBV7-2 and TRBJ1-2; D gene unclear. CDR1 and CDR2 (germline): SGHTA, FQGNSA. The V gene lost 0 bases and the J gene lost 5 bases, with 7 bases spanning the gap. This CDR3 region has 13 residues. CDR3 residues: CASSLAALYGYTF. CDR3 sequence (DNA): TGTGCCAGCAGCTTAGCGGCGTTATATGGCTACACCTTC.

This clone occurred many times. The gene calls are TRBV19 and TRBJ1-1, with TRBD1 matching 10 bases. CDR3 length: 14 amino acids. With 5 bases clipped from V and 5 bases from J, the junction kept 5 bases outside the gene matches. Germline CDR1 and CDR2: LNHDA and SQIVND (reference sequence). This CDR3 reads CASSSGTGETEAFF. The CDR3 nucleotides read TGTGCCAGTAGTTCCGGGACAGGGGAGACTGAAGCTTTCTTT.

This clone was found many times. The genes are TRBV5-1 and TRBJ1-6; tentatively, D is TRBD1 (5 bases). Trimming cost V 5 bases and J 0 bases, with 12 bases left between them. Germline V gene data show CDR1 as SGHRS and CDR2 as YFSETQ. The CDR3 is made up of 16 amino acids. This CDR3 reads CASRRQPSSYNSPLHF. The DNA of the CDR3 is TGCGCCAGCAGGCGACAGCCCAGCTCCTATAATTCACCCCTCCACTTT.

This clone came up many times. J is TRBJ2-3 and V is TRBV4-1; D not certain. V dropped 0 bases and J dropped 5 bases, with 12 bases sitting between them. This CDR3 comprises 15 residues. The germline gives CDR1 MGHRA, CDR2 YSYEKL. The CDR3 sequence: CASSQDGQPGDTQYF. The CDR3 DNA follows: TGCGCCAGCAGCCAAGACGGCCAACCAGGAGATACGCAGTATTTT.

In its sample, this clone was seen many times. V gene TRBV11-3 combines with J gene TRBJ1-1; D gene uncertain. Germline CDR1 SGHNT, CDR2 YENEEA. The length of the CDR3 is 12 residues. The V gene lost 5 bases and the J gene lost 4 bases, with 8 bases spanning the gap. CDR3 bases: TGTGCCAGCAGCCCAGGAGGCACTGAAGCTTTCTTT. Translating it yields CASSPGGTEAFF. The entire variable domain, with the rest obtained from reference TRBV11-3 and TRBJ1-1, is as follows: EAGVVQSPRYKIIEKKQPVAFWCNPISGHNTLYWYLQNLGQGPELLIRYENEEAVDDSQLPKDRFSAERLKGVDSTLKIQPAELGDSAVYLCASSPGGTEAFFGQGTRLTVV.

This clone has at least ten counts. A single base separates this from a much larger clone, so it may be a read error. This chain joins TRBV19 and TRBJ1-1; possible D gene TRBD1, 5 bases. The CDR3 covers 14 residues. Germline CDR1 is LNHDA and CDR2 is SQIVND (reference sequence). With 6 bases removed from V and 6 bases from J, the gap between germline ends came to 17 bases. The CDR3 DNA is TGTGCCAGTAGGGTGGGGGAAGCGGGGGCTGAAGCTTTCTTT. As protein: CASRVGEAGAEAFF.

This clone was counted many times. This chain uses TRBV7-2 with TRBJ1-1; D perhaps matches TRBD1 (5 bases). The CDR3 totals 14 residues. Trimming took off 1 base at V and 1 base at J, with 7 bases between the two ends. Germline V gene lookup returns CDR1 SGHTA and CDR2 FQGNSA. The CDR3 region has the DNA TGTGCCAGCAGCTTAGGGGGGGGGAACACTGAAGCTTTCTTT. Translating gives CASSLGGGNTEAFF.

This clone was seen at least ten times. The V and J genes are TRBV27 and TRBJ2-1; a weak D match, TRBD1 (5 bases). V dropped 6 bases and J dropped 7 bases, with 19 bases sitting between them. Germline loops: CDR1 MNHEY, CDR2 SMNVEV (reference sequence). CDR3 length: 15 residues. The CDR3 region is CASRERQIPTNEQFF. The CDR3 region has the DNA TGTGCCAGCAGAGAGAGACAGATTCCTACGAATGAGCAGTTCTTC.

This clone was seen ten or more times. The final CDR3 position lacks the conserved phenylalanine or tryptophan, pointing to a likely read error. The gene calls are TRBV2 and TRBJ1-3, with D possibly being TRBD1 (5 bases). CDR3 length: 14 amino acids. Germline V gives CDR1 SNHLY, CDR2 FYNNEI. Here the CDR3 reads CVSSDSGAGNTIYS. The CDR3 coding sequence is TGTGTCAGCAGCGACAGCGGAGCTGGAAACACCATATATTCT.